This T cell receptor (beta chain) was recorded in a study of regulatory T cells in long-lasting Graves disease. Sequencing libraries for TCR beta were prepared with iRepertoire HTBI primers and Arm-PCR of CDR3 regions. TCRdb reprocessed the multiplex PCR reads via MiXCR and lists one record per CDR3 protein. The sample carries roughly 440,000 distinct CDR3 sequences, less than 20% recorded once. This sample's time point: newly diagnosed GD, antithyroid drugs for less than 3 months. From RNA extracted from PBMCs, the TCR library was made. This clonotype was picked up many times. This sample also appeared in a second study, on T cells in Graves' hyperthyroidism and ophthalmopathy.

This TCR was recovered from a woman aged 18-35 years with Graves disease. The sample here was peripheral blood mononuclear cells (PBMCs), taken at new diagnosis, from a patient treated with antithyroid drugs.

This CDR3 reads CSVGSGDFYGYTF. In DNA form, the CDR3 reads TGCAGCGTAGGGTCGGGGGACTTCTATGGCTACACCTTC. The rearrangement links TRBV29-1 to TRBJ1-2, with D possibly being TRBD1 (5 bases). The CDR3 loop spans 13 amino acids. V lost 6 bases and J 4 bases, leaving 15 bases between the germline ends. Germline CDR1 SQVTM, CDR2 ANQGSEA. Together with reference TRBV29-1 and TRBJ1-2, the CDR3 gives the full variable domain: SAVISQKPSRDICQRGTSLTIQCQVDSQVTMMFWYRQQPGQSLTLIATANQGSEATYESGFVIDKFPISRPNLTFSTLTVSNMSPEDSSIYLCSVGSGDFYGYTFGSGTRLTVV.